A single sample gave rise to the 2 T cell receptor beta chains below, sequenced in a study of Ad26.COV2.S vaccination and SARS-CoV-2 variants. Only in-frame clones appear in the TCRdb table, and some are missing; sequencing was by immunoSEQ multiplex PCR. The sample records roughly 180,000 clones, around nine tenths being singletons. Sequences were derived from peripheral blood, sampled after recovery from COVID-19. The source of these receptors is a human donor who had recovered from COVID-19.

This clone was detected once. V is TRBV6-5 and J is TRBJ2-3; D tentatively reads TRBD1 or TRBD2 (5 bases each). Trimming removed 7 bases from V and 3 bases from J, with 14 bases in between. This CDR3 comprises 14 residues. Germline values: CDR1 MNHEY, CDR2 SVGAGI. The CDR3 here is CASTSGARTDTQYF. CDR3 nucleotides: TGTGCCAGCACCTCCGGGGCCCGAACAGATACGCAGTATTTT.

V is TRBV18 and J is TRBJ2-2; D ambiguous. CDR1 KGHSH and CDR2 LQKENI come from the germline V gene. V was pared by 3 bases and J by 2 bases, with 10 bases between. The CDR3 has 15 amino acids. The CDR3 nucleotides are TGTGCCAGCTCACCCCCTTCCATCAACACCGGGGAGCTGTTTTTT. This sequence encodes CASSPPSINTGELFF.